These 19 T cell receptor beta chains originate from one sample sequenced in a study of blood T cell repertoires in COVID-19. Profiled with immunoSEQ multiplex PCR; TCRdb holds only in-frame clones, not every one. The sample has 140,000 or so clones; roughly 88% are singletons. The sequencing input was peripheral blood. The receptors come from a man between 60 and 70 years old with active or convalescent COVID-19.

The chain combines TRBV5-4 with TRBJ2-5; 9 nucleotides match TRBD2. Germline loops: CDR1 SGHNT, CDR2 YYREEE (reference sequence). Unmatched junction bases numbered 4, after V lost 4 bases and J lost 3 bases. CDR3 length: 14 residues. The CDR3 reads CASSPAGGEETQYF. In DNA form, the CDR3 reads TGTGCCAGCAGCCCCGCGGGAGGGGAAGAGACCCAGTACTTC. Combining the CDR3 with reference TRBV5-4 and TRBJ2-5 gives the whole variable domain ETGVTQSPTHLIKTRGQQVTLRCSSQSGHNTVSWYQQALGQGPQFIFQYYREEENGRGNFPPRFSGLQFPNYSSELNVNALELDDSALYLCASSPAGGEETQYFGPGTRLLVL.

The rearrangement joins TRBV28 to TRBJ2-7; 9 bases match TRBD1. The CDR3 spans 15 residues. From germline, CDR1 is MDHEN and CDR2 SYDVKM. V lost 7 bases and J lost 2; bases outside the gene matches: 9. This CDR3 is CASNERGTGTYEQYF. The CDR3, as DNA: TGTGCCAGCAACGAAAGAGGGACAGGGACCTACGAGCAGTACTTC.

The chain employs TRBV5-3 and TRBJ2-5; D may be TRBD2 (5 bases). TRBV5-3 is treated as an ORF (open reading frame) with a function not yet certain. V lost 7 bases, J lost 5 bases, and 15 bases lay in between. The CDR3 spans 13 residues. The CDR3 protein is CARLGHRDETQYF. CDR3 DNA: TGTGCCAGACTTGGTCACCGGGATGAGACCCAGTACTTC.

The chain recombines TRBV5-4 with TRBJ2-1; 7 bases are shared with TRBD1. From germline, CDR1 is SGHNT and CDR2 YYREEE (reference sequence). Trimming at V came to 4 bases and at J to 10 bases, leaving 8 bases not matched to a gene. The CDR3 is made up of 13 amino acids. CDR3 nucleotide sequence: TGTGCCAGCAGCCGAACAGAGACAGGGGAGCAGTTCTTC. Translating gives CASSRTETGEQFF. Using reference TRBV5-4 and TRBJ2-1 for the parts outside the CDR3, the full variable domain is ETGVTQSPTHLIKTRGQQVTLRCSSQSGHNTVSWYQQALGQGPQFIFQYYREEENGRGNFPPRFSGLQFPNYSSELNVNALELDDSALYLCASSRTETGEQFFGPGTRLTVL.

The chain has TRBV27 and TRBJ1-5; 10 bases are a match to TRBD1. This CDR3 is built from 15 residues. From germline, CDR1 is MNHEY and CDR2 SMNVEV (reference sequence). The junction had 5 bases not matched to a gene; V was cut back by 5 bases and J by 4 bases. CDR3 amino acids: CASSPAGQGNQPQHF. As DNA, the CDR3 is TGTGCCAGCAGTCCAGCGGGACAGGGGAATCAGCCCCAGCATTTT.

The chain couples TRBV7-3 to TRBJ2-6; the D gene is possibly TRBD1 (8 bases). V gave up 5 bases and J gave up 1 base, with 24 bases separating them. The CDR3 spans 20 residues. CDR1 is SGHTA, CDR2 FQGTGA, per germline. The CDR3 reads CASSLPPIDRGGSGANVLTF. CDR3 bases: TGTGCCAGCAGCCTCCCCCCTATTGACAGGGGAGGGTCTGGGGCCAACGTCCTGACTTTC.

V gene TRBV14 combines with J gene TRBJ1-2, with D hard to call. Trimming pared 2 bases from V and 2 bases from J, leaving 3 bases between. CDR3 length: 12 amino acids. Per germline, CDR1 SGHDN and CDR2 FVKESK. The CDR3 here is CASSQQNYGYTF. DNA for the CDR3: TGTGCCAGCAGCCAACAGAACTATGGCTACACCTTC.

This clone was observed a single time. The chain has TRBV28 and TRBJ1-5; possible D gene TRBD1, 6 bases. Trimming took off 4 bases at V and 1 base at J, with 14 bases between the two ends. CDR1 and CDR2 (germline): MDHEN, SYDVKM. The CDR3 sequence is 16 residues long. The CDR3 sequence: CASSSTGLRSNQPQHF. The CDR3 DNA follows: TGTGCCAGCAGTTCAACAGGGTTACGAAGCAATCAGCCCCAGCATTTT. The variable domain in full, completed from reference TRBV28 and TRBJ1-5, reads DVKVTQSSRYLVKRTGEKVFLECVQDMDHENMFWYRQDPGLGLRLIYFSYDVKMKEKGDIPEGYSVSREKKERFSLILESASTNQTSMYLCASSSTGLRSNQPQHFGDGTRLSIL.

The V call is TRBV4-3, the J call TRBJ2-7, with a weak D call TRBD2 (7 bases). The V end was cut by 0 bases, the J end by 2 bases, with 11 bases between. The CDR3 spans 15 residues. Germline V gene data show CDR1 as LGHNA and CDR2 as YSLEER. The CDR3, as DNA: TGCGCCAGCAGCCAAGATGGGGGGGACACCTACGAGCAGTACTTC. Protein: CASSQDGGDTYEQYF.

The CDR3 loop reads CASSLASEQYF. For the CDR3, the DNA is TGCGCCAGCAGCTTGGCCAGCGAGCAGTACTTC. This chain uses TRBV5-1 with TRBJ2-7; D remains ambiguous. There are 11 residues in the CDR3. CDR1 is SGHRS and CDR2 is YFSETQ in the germline V gene. Trimming shortened V by 0 bases and J by 6 bases, and 4 bases separated the two germline ends.

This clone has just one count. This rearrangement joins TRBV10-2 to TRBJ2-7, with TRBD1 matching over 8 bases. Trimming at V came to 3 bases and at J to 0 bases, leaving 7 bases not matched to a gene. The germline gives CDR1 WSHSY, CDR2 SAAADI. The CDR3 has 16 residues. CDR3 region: CASSDPGTGSSYEQYF. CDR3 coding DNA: TGCGCCAGCAGTGACCCCGGGACAGGAAGCTCCTACGAGCAGTACTTC.

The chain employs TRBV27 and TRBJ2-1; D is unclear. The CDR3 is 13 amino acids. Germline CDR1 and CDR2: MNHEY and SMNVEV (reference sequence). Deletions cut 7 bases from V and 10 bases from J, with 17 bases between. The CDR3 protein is CASTLPGRREQFF. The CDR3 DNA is TGTGCCAGCACCCTTCCTGGTCGGCGGGAGCAGTTCTTC.

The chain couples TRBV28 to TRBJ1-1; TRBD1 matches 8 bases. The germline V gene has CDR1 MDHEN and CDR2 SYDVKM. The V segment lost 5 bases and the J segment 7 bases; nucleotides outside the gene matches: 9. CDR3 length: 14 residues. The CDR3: CASSARGPEGEAFF. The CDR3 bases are TGTGCCAGCAGTGCCAGGGGGCCTGAGGGTGAAGCTTTCTTT.

CDR3 nucleotides: TGTGCCAGCAGCTTAAGACCGGGTAGCACAGATACGCAGTATTTT. Translation gives CASSLRPGSTDTQYF. The rearrangement joins TRBV11-2 to TRBJ2-3; D gene uncertain. The CDR3 is made up of 15 amino acids. Germline CDR1 is SGHAT and CDR2 is FQNNGV. V was trimmed by 2 bases and J by 0 bases, leaving 9 bases between them.

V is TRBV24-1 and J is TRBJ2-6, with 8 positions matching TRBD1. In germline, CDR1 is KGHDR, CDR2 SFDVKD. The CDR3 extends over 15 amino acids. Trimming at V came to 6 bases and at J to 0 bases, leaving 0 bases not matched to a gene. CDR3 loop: CATSTGGSGANVLTF. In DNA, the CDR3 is TGTGCCACCAGTACAGGGGGCTCTGGGGCCAACGTCCTGACTTTC.

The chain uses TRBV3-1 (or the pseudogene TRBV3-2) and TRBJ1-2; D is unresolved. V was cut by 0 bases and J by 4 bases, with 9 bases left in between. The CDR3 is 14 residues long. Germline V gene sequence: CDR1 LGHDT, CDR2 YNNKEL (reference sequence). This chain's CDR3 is CASSQDYGGYGYTF. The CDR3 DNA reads TGTGCCAGCAGCCAAGATTATGGAGGCTATGGCTACACCTTC.

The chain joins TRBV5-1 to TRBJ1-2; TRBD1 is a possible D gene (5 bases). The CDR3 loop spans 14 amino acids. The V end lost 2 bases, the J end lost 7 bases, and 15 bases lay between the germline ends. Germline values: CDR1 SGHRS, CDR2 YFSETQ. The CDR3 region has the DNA TGCGCCAGCAGCTTCCCGGGGGTAGAGGGTGGCTACACCTTC. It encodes CASSFPGVEGGYTF.

This CDR3 is CASSLASATDTQYF. CDR3 in DNA: TGTGCCAGCAGCTTAGCCAGCGCGACAGATACGCAGTATTTT. J is TRBJ2-3 and V is TRBV7-9; no clear D gene. Germline V lookup: CDR1 SEHNR, CDR2 FQNEAQ (reference sequence). The V end was cut by 0 bases, the J end by 3 bases, with 7 bases between. The CDR3 has 14 residues.

In DNA, the CDR3 is TGTGCCAGCAGTTACTCACCGGGGGGTGGAACTGAAGCTTTCTTT. Its translation: CASSYSPGGGTEAFF. The genes are TRBV6-2 or TRBV6-3 and TRBJ1-1; D might be TRBD1 (5 bases). Trimming stripped 0 bases from V and 5 bases from J, with 13 bases between. The germline CDR1 and CDR2 sequences are MNHEY and SVGEGT. The CDR3 extends over 15 amino acids.